Below, 19 T cell receptor beta chains from the same sample are listed, as sequenced in a study of sequential checkpoint blockade in melanoma. Treatment: randomized to nivolumab then ipilimumab (arm A) or the reverse (arm B). Measured with immunoSEQ multiplex PCR; TCRdb has only the in-frame clones, and not every one. The sample carries over 6,000 clones, 75% to 80% recorded once. Sequenced material: CD8+ T cells sorted from blood (inferred from file names), taken from a patient given nivolumab and ipilimumab in sequence. These receptors were collected from a human donor with melanoma.

This chain links TRBV15 with TRBJ2-7; 9 bases are shared with TRBD2. The trim removed 1 base at V and 3 bases at J, leaving 7 bases unmatched. The CDR3 is made up of 16 amino acids. Per the germline V gene, CDR1 is LNHNV and CDR2 is YYDKDF (reference sequence). The chain's CDR3 is CATSRVRGTSHYEQYF. In nucleotides, the CDR3 is TGTGCCACCAGCAGAGTACGAGGGACTAGCCACTACGAGCAGTACTTC.

The V and J genes are TRBV7-9 and TRBJ1-4, with D uncertain. CDR3 length equals 14 residues. The V and J ends lost 2 bases and 7 bases respectively, with 11 bases between them. Germline assignment: CDR1 SEHNR and CDR2 FQNEAQ (reference sequence). Written as DNA, the CDR3 is TGTGCCAGCAGCTTACAGGAACCCTCTGAAAAACTGTTTTTT. Amino acid sequence: CASSLQEPSEKLFF.

V and J are TRBV4-2 and TRBJ2-1; 7 nucleotides align to TRBD2. The V gene's germline CDR1 is LGHNA and CDR2 YNFKEQ. CDR3 size: 16 residues. V lost 4 bases to trimming and J lost 4 bases; unmatched junction nucleotides: 10. The CDR3 bases are TGTGCCAGCAGCCCGGGGGGAGCGGGCGATTACAATGAGCAGTTCTTC. Translated, it gives CASSPGGAGDYNEQFF.

This sequence joins TRBV7-6 and TRBJ2-3, with D hard to call. Looked up from germline, CDR1 is SGHVS and CDR2 is FNYEAQ. The CDR3 is made up of 15 amino acids. V lost 3 bases, J lost 0 bases, and 10 bases lay in between. CDR3 protein: CASSFSTTSTDTQYF. CDR3 in DNA: TGTGCCAGCAGCTTTAGCACAACTAGCACAGATACGCAGTATTTT. The full variable domain, its missing parts supplied by reference TRBV7-6 and TRBJ2-3, is GAGVSQSPRYKVTKRGQDVALRCDPISGHVSLYWYRQALGQGPEFLTYFNYEAQQDKSGLPNDRFSAERPEGSISTLTIQRTEQRDSAMYRCASSFSTTSTDTQYFGPGTRLTVL.

V and J are TRBV19 and TRBJ2-1; D remains unclear. The CDR3 runs to 13 residues. Trimming left V 5 bases short and J 12 bases short, with 17 bases between. In germline, CDR1 is LNHDA, CDR2 SQIVND (reference sequence). CDR3 protein: CASSFNTRSVQFF. The CDR3 region has the DNA TGTGCCAGTAGTTTCAACACAAGATCCGTGCAGTTCTTC.

The V gene is TRBV4-1, the J gene TRBJ2-1; 7 positions match TRBD2. Trimming removed 1 base from V and 2 bases from J; junction bases left unmatched: 8. Germline assignment: CDR1 MGHRA and CDR2 YSYEKL. The CDR3 covers 17 residues. The CDR3, as DNA: TGCGCCAGCAGCCAAGCCTCAAGCGGGACCCCCTACAATGAGCAGTTCTTC. Amino acid sequence: CASSQASSGTPYNEQFF.

The chain links TRBV11-2 to TRBJ2-5, with TRBD2 matching 13 bases. The CDR3 extends over 14 amino acids. Germline V gene lookup returns CDR1 SGHAT and CDR2 FQNNGV. V gave up 9 bases and J gave up 1 base; unmatched junction bases: 2. The CDR3 coding sequence is TGTGCCAGTAGGACTAGCGGGAGCCAAGAGACCCAGTACTTC. Translation gives CASRTSGSQETQYF.

The rearrangement uses TRBV19 and TRBJ2-7; TRBD2 matches at 7 bases. V lost 5 bases, J lost 1 base, and 5 bases stayed unmatched. This CDR3 has 14 residues. Per the germline V gene, CDR1 is LNHDA and CDR2 is SQIVND (reference sequence). This chain's CDR3 is CASSYYGRSYEQYF. CDR3 in DNA: TGTGCCAGTAGTTACTACGGGAGGTCCTACGAGCAGTACTTC.

Comment on this clone: This may come from a read error, since a much larger clone is one base off. V is TRBV7-3 and J is TRBJ2-1; 9 bases match TRBD2. Germline V gives CDR1 SGHTA, CDR2 FQGTGA. CDR3 length: 16 amino acids. Here the CDR3 reads CASRLDSGSSYNEQFF. The CDR3 nucleotides are TGTGCCAGCCGCTTAGATAGCGGGAGTTCCTACAATGAGCAGTTCTTC. The entire variable domain, with the rest obtained from reference TRBV7-3 and TRBJ2-1, is as follows: GAGVSQTPSNKVTEKGKYVELRCDPISGHTALYWYRQSLGQGPEFLIYFQGTGAADDSGLPNDRFFAVRPEGSVSTLKIQRTERGDSAVYLCASRLDSGSSYNEQFFGPGTRLTVL.

The chain employs TRBV28 and TRBJ2-5; 8 bases map to TRBD1. J was trimmed by 2 bases and V by 3 bases; bases with no gene match: 11. The CDR3 sequence is 17 residues long. Germline CDR1 MDHEN, CDR2 SYDVKM. CDR3 DNA sequence: TGTGCCAGCAGTTTGGGGGCCACCGGGACAGGACAAGAGACCCAGTACTTC. Protein: CASSLGATGTGQETQYF.

V usage is TRBV4-3 and J usage is TRBJ2-7; weak D call: TRBD1 (6 bases). The germline CDR1 and CDR2 sequences are LGHNA and YSLEER. CDR3 length equals 16 residues. Trimming removed 0 bases at V and 0 bases at J, with 12 bases between. CDR3 protein: CASSQDWAGDSYEQYF. The CDR3 DNA sequence: TGCGCCAGCAGCCAAGATTGGGCAGGGGACTCCTACGAGCAGTACTTC.

The chain has TRBV2 and TRBJ2-1; TRBD1 matches at 7 bases. The germline CDR1 and CDR2 sequences are SNHLY and FYNNEI. V dropped 4 bases and J dropped 8; count of bases not matched to a gene: 5. This CDR3 spans 13 amino acids. This CDR3 is CASSAFDRDEQFF. CDR3 nucleotide sequence: TGTGCCAGCAGTGCCTTCGACAGGGATGAGCAGTTCTTC.

This chain uses TRBV7-6 with TRBJ2-3; possible D gene TRBD2, 6 bases. V shed 3 bases and J shed 3 bases, with 10 bases lying between them. CDR3 length: 14 amino acids. Germline CDR1 reads SGHVS; CDR2 reads FNYEAQ. This CDR3 reads CASSLGRGTDTQYF. The DNA for the CDR3 is TGTGCCAGCAGCTTGGGGCGGGGTACAGATACGCAGTATTTT.

The chain joins TRBV9 to TRBJ1-3; maybe TRBD1 (6 bases). The germline V gene has CDR1 SGDLS and CDR2 YYNGEE. The CDR3 has 15 amino acids. Trimming shortened V by 4 bases and J by 4 bases, and 15 bases separated the two germline ends. This CDR3 reads CASSSGGGQGNTIYF. In DNA form, the CDR3 reads TGTGCCAGCAGCTCAGGCGGGGGGCAAGGAAACACCATATATTTT.

The rearrangement joins TRBV7-8 to TRBJ2-3, with D possibly being TRBD1 (7 bases). The ends were cut back, 5 bases at V and 4 bases at J, with 34 bases in the middle. Germline V gene data show CDR1 as SGHVS and CDR2 as FQNEAQ. This CDR3 is built from 21 residues. The CDR3 spells CASSRRWTGDLLLAEADTQYF. The CDR3 nucleotides are TGTGCCAGCAGCAGGAGATGGACAGGAGATCTCTTACTAGCAGAAGCAGATACGCAGTATTTT.

The chain uses TRBV21-1 and TRBJ2-1; no DNA check was done on the table's D call, TRBD2. TRBV21-1 constitutes a pseudogene. The CDR3 is 16 residues long. This CDR3 reads CASSLTGTAGINEQFF. CDR3 sequence (DNA): TGTGCCAGCAGCCTCACCGGGACTGCAGGGATCAATGAGCAGTTCTTC.

The V gene is TRBV11-2, the J gene TRBJ1-2; tentatively, D is TRBD1 (6 bases). The V gene lost 4 bases and the J gene lost 7 bases, with 25 bases spanning the gap. Looked up from germline, CDR1 is SGHAT and CDR2 is FQNNGV. The CDR3 consists of 17 residues. The CDR3 sequence is CASSSYNLEPGEGGYTF. For the CDR3, the DNA is TGTGCCAGCAGCTCGTATAACCTGGAACCAGGGGAGGGTGGCTACACCTTC. Using reference TRBV11-2 and TRBJ1-2 for the parts outside the CDR3, the full variable domain is EAGVAQSPRYKIIEKRQSVAFWCNPISGHATLYWYQQILGQGPKLLIQFQNNGVVDDSQLPKDRFSAERLKGVDSTLKIQPAKLEDSAVYLCASSSYNLEPGEGGYTFGSGTRLTVV.

The rearrangement joins TRBV4-1 to TRBJ2-1; weak D call: TRBD1 (5 bases). The V end lost 0 bases, the J end lost 9 bases, and 12 bases lay between the germline ends. Germline CDR1 is MGHRA and CDR2 is YSYEKL. The length of the CDR3 is 14 residues. CDR3 DNA: TGCGCCAGCAGCCAAGATGGCAAGGGGTCTGAGCAGTTCTTC. Translating it yields CASSQDGKGSEQFF.

A few counts support this clone. The chain combines TRBV7-9 with TRBJ1-2, with 7 bases fitting TRBD1. Germline CDR1 SEHNR, CDR2 FQNEAQ (reference sequence). The CDR3 loop spans 16 amino acids. Losses at the gene ends were 7 bases for V and 4 bases for J; bases not matched to a gene: 15. The CDR3 nucleotides read TGTGCCAGCACCGCCCCAGGAGCAGGGGGAGGCTATGGCTACACCTTC. Translated: CASTAPGAGGGYGYTF.